This T cell receptor beta chain was sequenced in a study of PD-1 and CTLA-4 blockade in melanoma. Profiling relied on immunoSEQ multiplex PCR, and the TCRdb table lists in-frame clones only, not all of them. The sample consists of over 5,500 clones, 80% of them appearing once. Germline V lookup: CDR1 KGHSH, CDR2 LQKENI. The CDR3 extends over 14 amino acids. The V gene end was trimmed by 3 bases and the J gene end by 3 bases; junction bases not matched to a gene: 5. V is TRBV18 and J is TRBJ2-7; TRBD1 aligns across 7 bases. Sequences were derived from CD8+ T cells from peripheral blood, sampled before anti-PD-1 treatment. This sequence originates from a human donor with melanoma. The CDR3 here is CASSPGDSIYEQYF. For the CDR3, the DNA is TGTGCCAGCTCACCGGGGGACAGTATCTACGAGCAGTACTTC. The whole variable domain, filled in from reference TRBV18 and TRBJ2-7, reads NAGVMQNPRHLVRRRGQEARLRCSPMKGHSHVYWYRQLPEEGLKFMVYLQKENIIDESGMPKERFSAEFPKEGPSILRIQQVVRGDSAAYFCASSPGDSIYEQYFGPGTRLTVT.